This note documents a single T cell receptor (beta chain) sequence. Antigen unknown. The sample comes from a study of blood T cells in healthy people across ages. Overall study findings and caveats: Estimated diversity that came from one million T cells was considered an underestimate. It was the long-lived donors that had more naive CD4+ cells and higher diversity than aged donors. A conclusive naive versus antigen-experienced comparison was prevented by the unsorted PBMCs.

CDR3 length: 14 residues. V lost 5 bases and J 4 bases, leaving 14 bases between the germline ends. Germline V gene sequence: CDR1 SNHLY, CDR2 FYNNEI. Together with a sample-barcoded 5' primer, a J-beta primer mix was included in a second PCR lasting about 7 to 12 cycles. MiXCR was run by TCRdb on the 5' RACE reads, yielding one entry per CDR3 protein. This repertoire shows hundreds of thousands of distinct CDR3 sequences, 40% to 50% found once; its top ten account for about 30%. The total RNA that was extracted per sample amounted to at least 5 micrograms. The sequence was collected from a man older than 75 in good health. The chain employs TRBV2 and TRBJ1-1; no reliable D call. The source material was blood. The chain's CDR3 is CASSSDSGGTEAFF. CDR3 in DNA: TGTGCCAGCAGTTCGGACTCCGGAGGCACTGAAGCTTTCTTT.